Sequencing of this T cell receptor beta chain was carried out in a study of blood T cell repertoires in COVID-19. As originally analysed: Amplifying reference gene primers gave estimates of nucleated cell counts. Data came from immunoSEQ multiplex PCR; TCRdb stores just in-frame clones and leaves some out. Clonal size and the V and J genes are those of that table, whereas D and trimming came from the DNA. Among about 220,000 clones, 82% were seen once, and the ten largest hold approximately 4%. V lost 1 base to trimming and J lost 5 bases, with 20 bases between them. Germline V gene lookup returns CDR1 SGHNT and CDR2 YENEEA. This CDR3 has 17 residues.

Sequencing was carried out using peripheral blood. This TCR derives from a woman older than 75 with acute or convalescent COVID-19. The chain joins TRBV11-3 to TRBJ2-5; weak D call: TRBD2 (7 bases). The CDR3 coding sequence is TGTGCCAGCAGCTTAGGAGGCCTGGGGGGGGCAGGGGAGACCCAGTACTTC. Amino acids: CASSLGGLGGAGETQYF.